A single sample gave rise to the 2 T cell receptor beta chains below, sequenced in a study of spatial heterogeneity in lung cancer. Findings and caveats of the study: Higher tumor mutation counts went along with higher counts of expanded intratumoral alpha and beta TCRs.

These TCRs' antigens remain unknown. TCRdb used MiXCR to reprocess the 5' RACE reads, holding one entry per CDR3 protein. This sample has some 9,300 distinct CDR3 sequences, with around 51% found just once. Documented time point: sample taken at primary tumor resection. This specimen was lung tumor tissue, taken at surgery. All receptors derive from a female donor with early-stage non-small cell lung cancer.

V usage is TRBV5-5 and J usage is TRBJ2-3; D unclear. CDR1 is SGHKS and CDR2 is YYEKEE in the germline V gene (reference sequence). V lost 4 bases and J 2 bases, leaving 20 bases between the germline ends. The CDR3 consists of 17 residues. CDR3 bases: TGTGCCAGCAGCCAGAGACCTAATACCCTATCCACAGATACGCAGTATTTT. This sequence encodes CASSQRPNTLSTDTQYF.

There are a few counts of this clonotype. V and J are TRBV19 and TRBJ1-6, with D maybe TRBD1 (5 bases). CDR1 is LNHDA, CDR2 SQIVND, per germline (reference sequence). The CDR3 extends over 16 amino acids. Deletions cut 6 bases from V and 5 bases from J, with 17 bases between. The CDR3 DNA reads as TGTGCCAGTAGCCGAACCCCGGGACGGAATAATTCACCCCTCCACTTT. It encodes CASSRTPGRNNSPLHF.